This T cell receptor (beta chain) was sequenced during a study of T cell responses to AZD1222 COVID-19 vaccine. Whole-study results and caveats: With dominance at 160-218 and 743-854, vaccine-associated CD4 TCRs spanned spike. Samples come after the peak T cell response, not at day 14.

The table came from immunoSEQ multiplex PCR; TCRdb's copy has only in-frame clones and leaves some out. Of around 90,000 clones in the sample, 86% were seen once. V was trimmed by 6 bases and J by 0 bases, leaving 12 bases between them. This CDR3 spans 15 amino acids. Looked up from germline, CDR1 is SNHLY and CDR2 is FYNNEI. With regard to this clone: Its antigen is as yet unknown.

The receptor was derived from an adult in good health. The sequenced sample was peripheral blood, obtained on day 0 of AZD1222 vaccination. The V and J genes are TRBV2 and TRBJ1-3; D not certain. The CDR3 sequence is CASSETMPSGNTIYF. The CDR3 region has the DNA TGTGCCAGCAGCGAAACTATGCCCTCTGGAAACACCATATATTTT.